Presented here are 20 T cell receptor beta chains from one specimen sequenced in a study of low-dose radiotherapy and immunotherapy resistance in tumors. Alpha and beta chains were covered, as first-strand cDNA relied on TRAV- and TRBV-specific primers. A constant-region primer paired with the V-primer adapter amplified TCRs over about 19 PCR cycles. Via MiXCR, TCRdb re-called the reads, giving one row per CDR3 protein. The sample consists of roughly 76,000 distinct CDR3 sequences, approximately 17% of them appearing once. The time point is: before trial treatment. The sample in question was PBMCs, obtained before treatment. The source is a male donor with prostate cancer.

This clonotype was seen ten or more times. The chain carries TRBV28 and TRBJ1-5; 7 positions match TRBD1. After removal of 10 bases from V and 4 bases from J, the junction contained 7 bases not matched to a gene. The CDR3 sequence is 13 residues long. Germline values: CDR1 MDHEN, CDR2 SYDVKM. The CDR3 DNA reads TGTGCCACCCAGGACAGGAGAAATCAGCCCCAGCATTTT. Residues: CATQDRRNQPQHF.

The V call is TRBV7-6, the J call TRBJ1-1; no clear D gene. Trimming stripped 5 bases from V and 4 bases from J, with 17 bases between. Germline V gene data show CDR1 as SGHVS and CDR2 as FNYEAQ. The CDR3 runs 15 residues. CDR3 sequence reads: CASSDLGGYGTEAFF. The CDR3 DNA is TGTGCCAGCAGCGATCTCGGAGGTTACGGCACTGAAGCTTTCTTT. Complete variable domain (other parts from reference TRBV7-6 and TRBJ1-1): GAGVSQSPRYKVTKRGQDVALRCDPISGHVSLYWYRQALGQGPEFLTYFNYEAQQDKSGLPNDRFSAERPEGSISTLTIQRTEQRDSAMYRCASSDLGGYGTEAFFGQGTRLTVV.

This clonotype was detected many times. The chain links TRBV20-1 to TRBJ2-3, with 9 bases identical to TRBD2. The V gene's germline CDR1 is DFQATT and CDR2 SNEGSKA (reference sequence). V lost 6 bases, J lost 5 bases, and 6 bases stayed unmatched. CDR3 length: 13 residues. CDR3: CSARGGAKDTQYF. CDR3 nucleotides: TGCAGTGCACGCGGGGGGGCGAAAGATACGCAGTATTTT.

Concerning this clonotype itself: This likely reflects a read error, since a far larger clone is one base away. This sequence joins TRBV5-1 and TRBJ2-4; TRBD2 matches 14 bases. The CDR3 consists of 17 residues. Germline V gene lookup returns CDR1 SGHRS and CDR2 YFSETQ. V dropped 0 bases and J dropped 13; count of bases not matched to a gene: 12. The DNA of the CDR3 is TGCGCCAGCAGCTTGGTTGGGACTAGCGGGAGAAGCAATGAGCAGTACTTC. This gives the protein CASSLVGTSGRSNEQYF.

This clonotype showed up many times. J is TRBJ2-5 and V is TRBV24-1; TRBD1 matches 10 bases. Germline CDR1 and CDR2: KGHDR and SFDVKD. V dropped 5 bases and J dropped 5; count of bases not matched to a gene: 4. CDR3 length equals 14 residues. CDR3 nucleotides: TGTGCCACCAGTGGCGACAGGGGGCTGGAGACCCAGTACTTC. This translates into CATSGDRGLETQYF.

CDR3 region: CASRPTGGHQPQHF. Written as DNA, the CDR3 is TGTGCCAGCAGGCCTACAGGGGGCCATCAGCCCCAGCATTTT. The chain joins TRBV28 to TRBJ1-5, with 9 nucleotides matching TRBD1. In germline, CDR1 is MDHEN, CDR2 SYDVKM. The junction had 5 bases not matched to a gene; V was cut back by 6 bases and J by 5 bases. This CDR3 region has 14 residues.

This clonotype has ten or more counts. This chain links TRBV6-2 or TRBV6-3 with TRBJ1-1; 7 bases fit TRBD1. Germline V gives CDR1 MNHEY, CDR2 SVGEGT. The CDR3 has 14 residues. V dropped 5 bases and J dropped 8; count of bases not matched to a gene: 11. DNA of the CDR3: TGTGCCAGCAGTGTATTCACCGGGACAGACGAAGCTTTCTTT. Amino acid sequence: CASSVFTGTDEAFF.

Many counts were recorded for this clonotype. The rearrangement links TRBV6-1 to TRBJ2-2, with TRBD1 as a possible D gene (6 bases). This CDR3 is built from 16 residues. Deletions cut 6 bases from V and 2 bases from J, with 16 bases between. Germline V gene sequence: CDR1 MNHNS, CDR2 SASEGT. CDR3 nucleotide sequence: TGTGCCAGCAGGCTAGATGGACAGATTAACACCGGGGAGCTGTTTTTT. Translating gives CASRLDGQINTGELFF.

Points on this clonotype: A far larger clone is one nucleotide away, so this likely arose from a read error. V and J are TRBV4-2 and TRBJ2-7, with TRBD2 matching over 11 bases. Germline V gene data show CDR1 as LGHNA and CDR2 as YNFKEQ. Germline trimming cut 3 bases from V and 7 bases from J; bases unmatched to any gene: 11. This CDR3 comprises 16 residues. The CDR3 sequence is CASSQGTSGGYNEQYF. CDR3 sequence (DNA): TGTGCCAGCAGCCAGGGCACTAGCGGGGGTTACAATGAGCAGTACTTC.

This clonotype was recorded many times. This rearrangement joins TRBV30 to TRBJ1-1; 7 nucleotides match TRBD1. Germline V gene sequence: CDR1 GTSNPN, CDR2 SVGIG (reference sequence). CDR3 length: 12 amino acids. Germline trimming cut 4 bases from V and 3 bases from J; bases unmatched to any gene: 2. CDR3 bases: TGTGCCTGGACTCAGGGGGACACTGAAGCTTTCTTT. Translated, it gives CAWTQGDTEAFF.

In DNA, the CDR3 is TGCGCCAGCAGCTTGGCGAGGACTAGCGGAGTAAATGAGCAGTTCTTC. It encodes CASSLARTSGVNEQFF. The rearrangement links TRBV5-1 to TRBJ2-1, with TRBD2 matching over 10 bases. Germline V CDR1 and CDR2: SGHRS, YFSETQ. V was pared by 0 bases and J by 7 bases, with 7 bases of the junction left unmatched. There are 16 residues in the CDR3.

This clonotype was counted ten times or more. This rearrangement joins TRBV11-2 to TRBJ1-4; the match to TRBD1 covers 9 bases. The V segment lost 3 bases and the J segment 4 bases; nucleotides outside the gene matches: 3. This CDR3 has 15 residues. Germline V gives CDR1 SGHAT, CDR2 FQNNGV. This CDR3 is CASSFGTGINEKLFF. CDR3 sequence (DNA): TGTGCCAGCAGCTTTGGGACAGGGATTAATGAAAAACTGTTTTTT.

Remarks on this clonotype: A far larger clone is one nucleotide away, so this likely arose from a read error. As DNA, the CDR3 is TGTGCCAGCAGCGCCGGCCTCGGGAGGGTCGTGGTTTCCTACAATGAGCAGTACTTC. Its protein is CASSAGLGRVVVSYNEQYF. The chain joins TRBV9 to TRBJ2-7, with 8 bases aligning to TRBD2. V shed 3 bases, J shed 7 bases, and the junction held 24 bases outside the gene matches. The CDR3 runs 19 residues. Germline V lookup: CDR1 SGDLS, CDR2 YYNGEE.

This clonotype has at least ten counts. The chain has TRBV11-1 and TRBJ1-2, with a tentative D call TRBD1 (6 bases). The V end lost 5 bases, the J end lost 6 bases, and 16 bases lay between the germline ends. The CDR3 is 14 residues long. Germline CDR1 is SGHAT and CDR2 is FQDESV (reference sequence). The CDR3 here is CASSVSQGRNGYTF. Written as DNA, the CDR3 is TGTGCCAGCAGCGTCTCACAGGGCCGGAATGGCTACACCTTC.

Ten or more counts support this clonotype. The chain employs TRBV9 and TRBJ1-1; D may be TRBD1 (6 bases). Germline assignment: CDR1 SGDLS and CDR2 YYNGEE. V lost 0 bases and J lost 0, with 9 bases in between. The CDR3 runs 15 residues. The CDR3 loop is CASSVDTGMNTEAFF. The DNA of the CDR3 is TGTGCCAGCAGCGTAGATACAGGGATGAACACTGAAGCTTTCTTT.

This clonotype was seen ten or more times. The genes are TRBV6-2 or TRBV6-3 and TRBJ1-2; 9 bases are a match to TRBD1. The J segment lost 3 bases and the V segment lost 0 bases, leaving 2 bases of the junction unmatched. This CDR3 comprises 15 residues. Germline CDR1 and CDR2: MNHEY and SVGEGT. The DNA for the CDR3 is TGTGCCAGCAGTTACTCTTGGACAGGGGACTATGGCTACACCTTC. The encoded protein is CASSYSWTGDYGYTF.

This clonotype was seen ten or more times. The CDR3 DNA sequence: TGTGCCAGTAGTATTACACGGCCAGGCCCGGCTTTCTTT. Residues: CASSITRPGPAFF. J is TRBJ1-1 and V is TRBV19; D uncertain. The germline V and J ends were trimmed by 3 bases and 11 bases, with 16 bases remaining between them. This CDR3 has 13 residues. CDR1 LNHDA and CDR2 SQIVND come from the germline V gene (reference sequence). Full variable domain (missing parts from reference TRBV19 and TRBJ1-1): DGGITQSPKYLFRKEGQNVTLSCEQNLNHDAMYWYRQDPGQGLRLIYYSQIVNDFQKGDIAEGYSVSREKKESFPLTVTSAQKNPTAFYLCASSITRPGPAFFGQGTRLTVV.

This clonotype was observed many times. The V call is TRBV10-3, the J call TRBJ1-5; possibly TRBD1 for D (6 bases). CDR3 length: 15 residues. With 1 base removed from V and 4 bases from J, the gap between germline ends came to 11 bases. From germline, CDR1 is ENHRY and CDR2 SYGVKD. The CDR3: CAISELGGANQPQHF. The DNA of the CDR3 is TGTGCCATCAGTGAGTTAGGGGGGGCAAATCAGCCCCAGCATTTT.

This clonotype was counted at least ten times. V gene TRBV7-2 combines with J gene TRBJ2-7, with unresolved D. Trimming stripped 7 bases from V and 2 bases from J, with 6 bases between. The CDR3 covers 11 residues. In germline, CDR1 is SGHTA, CDR2 FQGNSA. CDR3 in amino acids: CASTSTYEQYF. Written as DNA, the CDR3 is TGTGCCAGCACGTCCACCTACGAGCAGTACTTC.

This clonotype was seen many times. The V and J genes are TRBV7-2 and TRBJ2-3, with TRBD2 matching 7 bases. Germline V gene sequence: CDR1 SGHTA, CDR2 FQGNSA. V trimming: 5 bases; J trimming: 3 bases; junction bases outside the gene matches: 14. This CDR3 has 17 amino acids. This chain's CDR3 is CASSPLLAGVTTDTQYF. Here the CDR3 DNA reads TGTGCCAGCAGCCCACTCCTGGCGGGGGTTACGACAGATACGCAGTATTTT. Full variable domain (outside the CDR3, taken from reference TRBV7-2 and TRBJ2-3): GAGVSQSPSNKVTEKGKDVELRCDPISGHTALYWYRQSLGQGLEFLIYFQGNSAPDKSGLPSDRFSAERTGGSVSTLTIQRTQQEDSAVYLCASSPLLAGVTTDTQYFGPGTRLTVL.